Each of the 19 T cell receptor beta chains below was sequenced from the same sample in a study of identical twins. A single record per CDR3 protein comes from TCRdb applying MiXCR to the 5' RACE reads. The profile shows 600,000 to 850,000 distinct CDR3 sequences, roughly 18% of them singletons. These data are also associated with another study on T cells expressing NK-cell markers.

Sequences were obtained from PBMCs. All receptors derive from a woman in her late teens or twenties in good health.

This clonotype was recorded many times. V is TRBV5-1 and J is TRBJ1-6; 10 bases line up with TRBD1. Trimming removed 0 bases from V and 8 bases from J; junction bases left unmatched: 8. Germline V lookup: CDR1 SGHRS, CDR2 YFSETQ. The CDR3 totals 17 residues. In DNA form, the CDR3 reads TGCGCCAGCAGCTTGGCTCCGGGACAGGGGTGGGATTCACCCCTCCACTTT. It yields the protein CASSLAPGQGWDSPLHF.

This clonotype occurred a few times. The chain joins TRBV5-1 to TRBJ2-3; the match to TRBD1 covers 9 bases. Germline V gene lookup returns CDR1 SGHRS and CDR2 YFSETQ. The V and J ends lost 4 bases and 2 bases, in that order; junction bases with no gene match: 5. The CDR3 consists of 15 residues. As DNA, the CDR3 is TGCGCCAGCAGCACCTACAGGGGGCTCACAGATACGCAGTATTTT. It specifies CASSTYRGLTDTQYF. Looking up the rest from reference TRBV5-1 and TRBJ2-3 gives the full variable domain: KAGVTQTPRYLIKTRGQQVTLSCSPISGHRSVSWYQQTPGQGLQFLFEYFSETQRNKGNFPGRFSGRQFSNSRSEMNVSTLELGDSALYLCASSTYRGLTDTQYFGPGTRLTVL.

The rearrangement links TRBV10-3 to TRBJ2-3; TRBD2 aligns across 7 bases. Germline trimming cut 4 bases from V and 2 bases from J; bases unmatched to any gene: 3. CDR1 is ENHRY, CDR2 SYGVKD, per germline. The CDR3 extends over 14 amino acids. The DNA of the CDR3 is TGTGCCATCAGTGCGGCGGGAGACACAGATACGCAGTATTTT. Amino acid sequence: CAISAAGDTDTQYF.

This clonotype occurred a few times. The chain is built from TRBV12-3 or TRBV12-4 and TRBJ2-3; TRBD2 agrees at 7 bases. This CDR3 has 14 amino acids. Losses at the gene ends were 3 bases for V and 2 bases for J; bases not matched to a gene: 2. The CDR3: CASSFRDYTDTQYF. The CDR3 DNA reads as TGTGCCAGCAGTTTCCGGGACTACACAGATACGCAGTATTTT.

The rearrangement uses TRBV20-1 and TRBJ2-3; 7 positions agree with TRBD2. Unmatched junction bases numbered 9, after V lost 0 bases and J lost 6 bases. The CDR3 is made up of 15 amino acids. Per the germline V gene, CDR1 is DFQATT and CDR2 is SNEGSKA (reference sequence). The DNA of the CDR3 is TGCAGTGCTAGAGATCCTCAGGGAGGGTCTGATACGCAGTATTTT. Its translation is CSARDPQGGSDTQYF.

CDR3 loop: CASSLSSNVLTF. CDR3 DNA: TGTGCCAGCAGCTTAAGCTCCAACGTCCTGACTTTC. V usage is TRBV7-9 and J usage is TRBJ2-6; no clear D. CDR1 and CDR2 from the germline V gene are SEHNR and FQNEAQ (reference sequence). The CDR3 has 12 residues. V was trimmed by 2 bases and J by 8 bases, leaving 4 bases between them. The complete variable domain, with remaining parts taken from reference TRBV7-9 and TRBJ2-6, reads DTGVSQNPRHKITKRGQNVTFRCDPISEHNRLYWYRQTLGQGPEFLTYFQNEAQLEKSRLLSDRFSAERPKGSFSTLEIQRTEQGDSAMYLCASSLSSNVLTFGAGSRLTVL.

The chain links TRBV10-3 to TRBJ1-1, with a weak D call TRBD1 (5 bases). In germline, CDR1 is ENHRY, CDR2 SYGVKD. V lost 6 bases to trimming and J lost 3 bases, with 11 bases between them. The CDR3 is 13 residues long. The CDR3 DNA reads as TGTGCCATCAGCCAGGGAAGGGACACTGAAGCTTTCTTT. It is translated as CAISQGRDTEAFF.

In nucleotides, the CDR3 is TGTGCCAGCGGGCGAACAGGGTTGGGCTATGGCTACACCTTC. Protein sequence: CASGRTGLGYGYTF. The chain is built from TRBV12-3 or TRBV12-4 and TRBJ1-2; D possibly corresponds to TRBD1 (6 bases). Trimming shortened V by 8 bases and J by 4 bases, and 17 bases separated the two germline ends. The CDR3 runs to 14 residues.

This clonotype showed up just a few times. V is TRBV5-6 and J is TRBJ1-3, with D unclear. Per germline, CDR1 SGHDT and CDR2 YYEEEE. The CDR3 runs 14 residues. Trimming removed 1 base from V and 6 bases from J, with 11 bases in between. In DNA form, the CDR3 reads TGTGCCAGCAGCTTGTATAATTTAGCAAACACCATATATTTT. It yields the protein CASSLYNLANTIYF.

This clonotype has just a few counts. The gene calls are TRBV7-6 and TRBJ2-7; D might be TRBD1 (5 bases). Deletions cut 3 bases from V and 6 bases from J, with 15 bases between. Germline V gene data show CDR1 as SGHVS and CDR2 as FNYEAQ. This CDR3 is built from 14 residues. The CDR3 sequence: CASSFGKGPGEQYF. As DNA, the CDR3 is TGTGCCAGCAGCTTTGGCAAGGGGCCCGGCGAGCAGTACTTC.

In this sample, this clonotype turned up a few times. The chain carries TRBV29-1 and TRBJ2-2; D ambiguous. Per germline, CDR1 SQVTM and CDR2 ANQGSEA. CDR3 length: 11 amino acids. V was cut by 5 bases and J by 3 bases, with 4 bases left in between. The CDR3 loop is CSVYHTGELFF. In nucleotides, the CDR3 is TGCAGCGTTTACCACACCGGGGAGCTGTTTTTT.

This clonotype was picked up a small number of times. The chain links TRBV15 to TRBJ1-5; D remains unclear. V lost 0 bases, J lost 6 bases, and 9 bases lay in between. This CDR3 has 14 residues. Germline V gene sequence: CDR1 LNHNV, CDR2 YYDKDF (reference sequence). This CDR3 reads CATSRDGRGQPQHF. The DNA of the CDR3 is TGTGCCACCAGCAGAGATGGCCGGGGTCAGCCCCAGCATTTT.

In this sample, this clonotype turned up a few times. The chain carries TRBV3-1 and TRBJ1-2; TRBD1 matches 7 bases. CDR1 is LGHDT and CDR2 is YNNKEL in the germline V gene (reference sequence). With 0 bases clipped from V and 3 bases from J, the junction kept 4 bases outside the gene matches. The CDR3 consists of 15 residues. The CDR3 nucleotides read TGTGCCAGCAGCCAAGATTCAGGGGGGGACTATGGCTACACCTTC. Amino acid sequence: CASSQDSGGDYGYTF.

V usage is TRBV11-3 and J usage is TRBJ2-2, with D hard to call. Trimming removed 4 bases from V and 8 bases from J, with 5 bases in between. Per the germline V gene, CDR1 is SGHNT and CDR2 is YENEEA. The length of the CDR3 is 11 residues. The CDR3 nucleotides read TGTGCCAGCAGCTCTCAAGGGGAGCTGTTTTTT. Translation: CASSSQGELFF.

This clonotype showed up just once. The chain employs TRBV20-1 and TRBJ2-1, with 11 nucleotides matching TRBD2. The CDR3 loop spans 16 amino acids. Germline CDR1 DFQATT, CDR2 SNEGSKA (reference sequence). V trimming: 5 bases; J trimming: 5 bases; junction bases outside the gene matches: 11. The CDR3 DNA sequence: TGCAGTGCTCTTCGACTAGCGGGAAGTATTGACAATGAGCAGTTCTTC. Translation: CSALRLAGSIDNEQFF.

The genes are TRBV7-2 and TRBJ1-2, with 10 bases that match TRBD1. The CDR3 sequence is 13 residues long. J gave up 8 bases and V 6 bases, and 6 bases lay outside the gene matches. The germline gives CDR1 SGHTA, CDR2 FQGNSA. CDR3: CASRGQGLWGYTF. The CDR3 DNA sequence: TGTGCCAGCAGGGGACAGGGGTTATGGGGCTACACCTTC.

This chain connects TRBV12-3 or TRBV12-4 to TRBJ2-3; 8 bases line up with TRBD2. The V and J ends lost 6 bases and 4 bases, in that order; junction bases with no gene match: 6. CDR3 size: 14 residues. This CDR3 reads CASRRRTSPDTQYF. In nucleotides, the CDR3 is TGTGCCAGCAGACGGAGGACTAGCCCAGATACGCAGTATTTT.

The genes are TRBV30 and TRBJ2-3; 10 positions match TRBD2. J gave up 6 bases and V 7 bases, and 13 bases lay outside the gene matches. Germline CDR1 GTSNPN, CDR2 SVGIG (reference sequence). This CDR3 is built from 15 residues. The CDR3 DNA reads as TGTGCCTCTGGGTGGGCTAGCGGGAGAGTGGATACGCAGTATTTT. It yields the protein CASGWASGRVDTQYF.

The chain combines TRBV29-1 with TRBJ1-5, with D possibly matching TRBD1 (6 bases). This CDR3 is 14 amino acids long. CDR1 is SQVTM, CDR2 ANQGSEA, per germline. Deletions cut 5 bases from V and 0 bases from J, with 11 bases between. Here the CDR3 DNA reads TGCAGCGTTTCCTGGGACAATAGCAATCAGCCCCAGCATTTT. Translation: CSVSWDNSNQPQHF.